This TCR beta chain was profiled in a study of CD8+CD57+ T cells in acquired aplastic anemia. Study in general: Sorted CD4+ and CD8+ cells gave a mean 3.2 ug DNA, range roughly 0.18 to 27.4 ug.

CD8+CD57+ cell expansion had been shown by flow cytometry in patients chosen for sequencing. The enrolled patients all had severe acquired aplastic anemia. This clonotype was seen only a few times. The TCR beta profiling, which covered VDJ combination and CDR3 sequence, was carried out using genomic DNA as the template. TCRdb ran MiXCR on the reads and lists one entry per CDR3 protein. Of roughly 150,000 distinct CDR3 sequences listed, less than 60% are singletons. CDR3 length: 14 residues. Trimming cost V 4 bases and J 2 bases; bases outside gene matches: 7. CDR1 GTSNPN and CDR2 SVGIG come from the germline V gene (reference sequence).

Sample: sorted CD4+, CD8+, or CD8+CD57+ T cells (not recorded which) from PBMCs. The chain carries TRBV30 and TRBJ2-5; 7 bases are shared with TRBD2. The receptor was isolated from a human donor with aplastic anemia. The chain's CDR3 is CAWTGVGGQETQYF. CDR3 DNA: TGTGCCTGGACAGGCGTGGGAGGGCAAGAGACCCAGTACTTC.